This T cell receptor (beta chain) was sequenced in a study of shared clonotypes between healthy human individuals. V was pared by 5 bases and J by 5 bases, with 19 bases between. This CDR3 spans 17 amino acids. Germline V gives CDR1 LGHNA, CDR2 YSLEER. The assay was immunoSEQ multiplex PCR, and TCRdb's table has in-frame clones only and misses some. This sample has fewer than 700,000 clones, with roughly four fifths found just once. This sequence joins TRBV4-3 and TRBJ2-6; D not certain. The receptor was isolated from a woman between 40 and 50 years old in good health. Some clones in this sample may be carry-over from other donors' samples. Sequencing used PBMCs. In DNA form, the CDR3 reads TGCGCCAGCAGCTCTCTGACGTCACAAAGTCGGGCCAACGTCCTGACTTTC. Translated: CASSSLTSQSRANVLTF.